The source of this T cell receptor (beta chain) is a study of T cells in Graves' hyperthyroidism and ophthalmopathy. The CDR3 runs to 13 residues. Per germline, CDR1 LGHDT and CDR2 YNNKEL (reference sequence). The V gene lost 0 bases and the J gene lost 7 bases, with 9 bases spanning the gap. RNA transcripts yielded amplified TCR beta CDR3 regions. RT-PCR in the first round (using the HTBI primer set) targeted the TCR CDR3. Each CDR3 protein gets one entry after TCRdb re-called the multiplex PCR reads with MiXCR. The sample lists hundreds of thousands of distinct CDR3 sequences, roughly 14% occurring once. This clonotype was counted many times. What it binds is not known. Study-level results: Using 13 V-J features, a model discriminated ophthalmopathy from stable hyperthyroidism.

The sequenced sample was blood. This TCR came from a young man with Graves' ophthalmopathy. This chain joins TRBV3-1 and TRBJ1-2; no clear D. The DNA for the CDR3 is TGTGCCAGCAGCCAAGATGCGATTCGTGGCTACACCTTC. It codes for CASSQDAIRGYTF.